This paragraph covers one T cell receptor beta chain sequence. Its antigen target is currently unknown. Per-base quality was not reported, and no clone a single base away is much larger than it. TCR beta libraries were generated from genomic DNA with the immunoSEQ kit, following the manufacturer's recommendations. For library preparation, a first multiplex PCR was performed with proprietary primers, followed by a second PCR in which unique barcodes were added, and bead cleanups were performed after each round. A positive control reaction and a negative control reaction, both provided in the kit, were run with every batch of samples. The final libraries underwent checking on an Agilent 4200 TapeStation D1000 ScreenTape, volumetric pooling, and quantification by qPCR. Sequencing was performed on an Illumina NextSeq500 using a MidOutput 150-cycle cartridge, with 156 Read1 cycles, 15 Index1 cycles, and the kit custom primers. The pooled library was loaded at 0.9 to 1 pM with a roughly 20% PhiX control spike-in. The authors processed their data as follows. Vendor-processed data were analyzed in R, and a clonotype was defined as all T cells sharing the same CDR3 nucleotide sequence. For clone abundance analyses, frequencies were normalized to the 10,000 most abundant clones per sample. Before analysis, public T cell clones were removed, and these numbered fewer than six per sample on average. Tumor-enriched and baseline blood-enriched clonotypes were defined by at least a 32-fold difference in abundance between compartments. A beta-binomial differential abundance model was used to identify clonotypes that expanded or contracted between blood time points. Similarity between tumor and blood repertoires was quantified using the Baroni-Urbani and Buser coefficient, and groups were compared with two-tailed Wilcoxon tests in R. The table comes from immuneACCESS by way of TCRdb, which keeps in-frame sequences with V and J called. Part of the clones is missing from these tables; in studies checked, under half for an unresolved V gene and the rest for unknown reasons. The V and J calls and clone size are taken from that table; D and trimming were inferred from the DNA. For this sample the table gives 120,000 or so clones, of which 88% were detected only once. 5.8% of the sample is taken by the ten largest.

Trimming costs V 2 bases and J 0 bases, and their ends lie 13 bases apart. Inclusive of the bounding cysteine and phenylalanine, the CDR3 is 16 residues long. Only the CDR3 DNA stays, 48 bases, in frame from base 1. The germline V gene (reference sequence) gives CDR1 as GTSNPN and CDR2 as SVGIG. The sample is drawn from a study of radiation and T cells in renal cell carcinoma (dated by TCRdb to about 2020). About the study as a whole: Samples came from a clinical trial, in which primary renal cell carcinomas received 15 Gy stereotactic body radiation therapy followed by nephrectomy 4 weeks later. Across all 55 or so samples, 4,016,671 unique CDR3 nucleotide sequences, encoding 2.5 million to 3 million unique CDR3 amino acid sequences, were identified. In total, roughly 53 samples underwent TCR beta sequencing: around 26 tumors plus 27 peripheral blood samples.

The intended sense of this specimen's time point label: blood 2 weeks post-SBRT. What the treatment or condition label conveys for this sample: 15 Gy SBRT to primary tumor, nephrectomy 4 weeks later. To follow tumor-enriched clonotypes, peripheral blood was collected serially from radiation-treated patients at baseline and again at 2 weeks and 4 weeks after SBRT. Every patient had renal cell carcinoma of clear cell pathology. The QIAamp DNA Blood Mini Kit (Qiagen) was used to prepare genomic DNA for TCR sequencing. The analyses included only samples that passed all quality control checks. The paper as a whole reports these results and caveats: In blood, the top tumor clonotypes increased from baseline to 2 weeks after radiation and then shrank by 4 weeks, which suggests a temporary expansion of tumor-resident clones. The single-armed trial design could not address effects of radiation dose or scheduling on the TCR repertoire. Because pretreatment tumor biopsies were not available, the study could not determine whether clonotypes were already present within the tumor at baseline. Blood repertoire dynamics were not followed beyond 4 weeks after treatment.

The sequence was obtained from a woman in her sixties or seventies with renal cell carcinoma. Sequenced here: blood, sampled from a patient whose treatment included radiotherapy and nephrectomy. The sequence is built from TRBV30 and TRBJ1-4; perhaps TRBD1 is the D gene, with 5 bases matching. CDR3 loop: CAWSPPGYATNEKLFF. The bases are TGTGCCTGGAGTCCCCCAGGGTATGCAACTAATGAAAAACTGTTTTTT. Full variable domain (CDR3 extended with the reference TRBV30 and TRBJ1-4 proteins): SQTIHQWPATLVQPVGSPLSLECTVEGTSNPNLYWYRQAAGRGLQLLFYSVGIGQISSEVPQNLSASRPQDRQFILSSKKLLLSDSGFYLCAWSPPGYATNEKLFFGSGTQLSVL.